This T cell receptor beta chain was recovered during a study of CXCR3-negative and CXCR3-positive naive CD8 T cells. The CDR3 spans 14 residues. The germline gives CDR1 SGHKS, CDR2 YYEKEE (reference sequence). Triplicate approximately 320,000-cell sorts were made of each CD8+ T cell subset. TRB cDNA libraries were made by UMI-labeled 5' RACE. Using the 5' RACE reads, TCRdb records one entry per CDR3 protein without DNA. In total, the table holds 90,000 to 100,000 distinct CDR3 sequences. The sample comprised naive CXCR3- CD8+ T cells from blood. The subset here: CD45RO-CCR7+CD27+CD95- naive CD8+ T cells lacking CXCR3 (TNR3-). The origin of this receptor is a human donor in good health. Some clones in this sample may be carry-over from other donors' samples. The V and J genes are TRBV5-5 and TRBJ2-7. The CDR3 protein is CASSLGQSSYEQYF.